The 10 T cell receptor beta chains below were found in one sample sequenced in a study of CD8+ T cells in alopecia areata. Sequencing templates came from extracted RNA that was reverse transcribed into cDNA. The method was immunoSEQ multiplex PCR; TCRdb's version includes in-frame clones alone and lacks a portion of them. The table includes roughly 200,000 clones, approximately 53% detected once. As to treatment: oral pan-JAK inhibitor, 5-10 mg twice daily. The sample in question was CD8+ T cells sorted from blood, obtained at week 24, from a patient treated with tofacitinib. The receptors shown here come from a human donor with alopecia areata.

V is TRBV30 and J is TRBJ2-2, with unresolved D. In germline, CDR1 is GTSNPN, CDR2 SVGIG (reference sequence). The V end was cut by 0 bases, the J end by 7 bases, with 6 bases between. This CDR3 is 12 amino acids long. The CDR3 region has the DNA TGTGCCTGGAGTGTACTGCTCGGGGAGCTGTTTTTT. Encoded protein: CAWSVLLGELFF.

V is TRBV27 and J is TRBJ1-2, with 8 bases fitting TRBD1. CDR3 length: 14 residues. The V gene end was trimmed by 6 bases and the J gene end by 0 bases; junction bases not matched to a gene: 3. Looked up from germline, CDR1 is MNHEY and CDR2 is SMNVEV (reference sequence). CDR3 bases: TGTGCCAGCAGCGGGACAGGTCCTAACTATGGCTACACCTTC. It encodes CASSGTGPNYGYTF.

The CDR3 sequence: CASSTGGRQPQHF. DNA for the CDR3: TGTGCCAGCAGTACAGGGGGACGACAGCCCCAGCATTTT. The chain has TRBV2 and TRBJ1-5; 8 bases fit TRBD1. Per the germline V gene, CDR1 is SNHLY and CDR2 is FYNNEI. V lost 5 bases and J lost 7; bases outside the gene matches: 4. This CDR3 is 13 amino acids long. Together with reference TRBV2 and TRBJ1-5, the CDR3 gives the full variable domain: EPEVTQTPSHQVTQMGQEVILRCVPISNHLYFYWYRQILGQKVEFLVSFYNNEISEKSEIFDDQFSVERPDGSNFTLKIRSTKLEDSAMYFCASSTGGRQPQHFGDGTRLSIL.

This rearrangement joins TRBV6-1 to TRBJ1-5, with unresolved D. The CDR3 length is 14 residues. Germline CDR1 is MNHNS and CDR2 is SASEGT. V lost 1 base, J lost 4 bases, and 8 bases lay in between. The CDR3 nucleotides read TGTGCCAGCAGTGAAGGGTCGGCAAATCAGCCCCAGCATTTT. Protein product: CASSEGSANQPQHF.

The chain carries TRBV11-2 and TRBJ2-7, with TRBD1 matching 9 bases. Germline V gene sequence: CDR1 SGHAT, CDR2 FQNNGV. V shed 5 bases and J 4 bases; nucleotides not matched to a gene: 6. This CDR3 region has 14 residues. This chain's CDR3 is CASSVGQGLYEQYF. The CDR3 DNA reads as TGTGCCAGCAGCGTGGGACAGGGACTATACGAGCAGTACTTC.

Comment on this clone: The sample carries other DNA sequences with the same CDR3. The rearrangement links TRBV29-1 to TRBJ1-1; D unclear. This CDR3 is built from 10 residues. The germline V gene encodes CDR1 SQVTM and CDR2 ANQGSEA. V lost 6 bases, J lost 3 bases, and 5 bases lay in between. CDR3 protein: CSVGDTEAFF. The CDR3 region has the DNA TGCAGCGTGGGAGACACTGAAGCTTTCTTT.

In this sample, this clone turned up a few times. The chain recombines TRBV19 with TRBJ2-1; 9 bases match TRBD2. V was clipped by 1 base and J by 8 bases; unmatched bases: 6. Germline V gene lookup returns CDR1 LNHDA and CDR2 SQIVND (reference sequence). This CDR3 has 15 residues. Written as DNA, the CDR3 is TGTGCCAGTAGTATAGTAGCGGGGGAAGTGGATGAGCAGTTCTTC. Translation: CASSIVAGEVDEQFF. The entire variable domain, with the rest obtained from reference TRBV19 and TRBJ2-1, is as follows: DGGITQSPKYLFRKEGQNVTLSCEQNLNHDAMYWYRQDPGQGLRLIYYSQIVNDFQKGDIAEGYSVSREKKESFPLTVTSAQKNPTAFYLCASSIVAGEVDEQFFGPGTRLTVL.

V gene TRBV19 combines with J gene TRBJ2-7; TRBD2 matches at 11 bases. Germline V lookup: CDR1 LNHDA, CDR2 SQIVND (reference sequence). V lost 6 bases to trimming and J lost 5 bases; unmatched junction nucleotides: 3. The CDR3 loop spans 13 amino acids. The CDR3 nucleotides are TGTGCCAGTAGACTAGCGGGGGAAGACGAGCAGTACTTC. This encodes CASRLAGEDEQYF.

CDR3 DNA: TGTGCCAGCAGCCAAATAGCGGGGGGGTTAAGCTCCTACAATGAGCAGTTCTTC. The encoded protein is CASSQIAGGLSSYNEQFF. This chain joins TRBV4-2 and TRBJ2-1, with 11 bases fitting TRBD2. The trim removed 2 bases at V and 0 bases at J, leaving 6 bases unmatched. The germline gives CDR1 LGHNA, CDR2 YNFKEQ. The CDR3 totals 18 residues.

This clone was detected only a few times. Written as DNA, the CDR3 is TGTGCCAGCAGCCAGATCGGGACAGGAGAAGCTTTCTTT. As protein: CASSQIGTGEAFF. The genes are TRBV7-2 and TRBJ1-1; 8 bases are shared with TRBD1. CDR1 and CDR2 from the germline V gene are SGHTA and FQGNSA. This CDR3 is built from 13 residues. Trimming removed 5 bases from V and 8 bases from J; junction bases left unmatched: 7.